Listed below are T cell receptor beta chains from one sample, sequenced in a study of T cell repertoires in cytomegalovirus infection. TCRdb independently ran MiXCR on the reads; one entry per CDR3 protein. The sample lists a few hundred thousand distinct CDR3 sequences; 15% to 20% were seen once. Sequences were obtained from PBMCs. These receptors all stem from a human donor in good health (CMV status not recorded). Some clones in this sample may be carry-over from other donors' samples. The CDR3 runs from the conserved cysteine through the conserved F or W. Fields, in order: CDR3 protein, CDR3 DNA, V gene, D gene, clone size, J gene. D genes are given only for firm matches. Expanded clones get a size class; other rows say once, few or many, or leave the size out.

cdr3_aa: CASSPPSGTDTQYF
cdr3_nt: TGTGCCAGCAGCCCTCCTAGCGGCACAGATACGCAGTATTTT
v_call: TRBV18
d_call: .
clone_size: many
j_call: TRBJ2-3

cdr3_aa: CASSFGQQTNTEAFF
cdr3_nt: TGTGCCAGCAGTTTCGGACAGCAAACGAACACTGAAGCTTTCTTT
v_call: TRBV27
d_call: .
clone_size: .
j_call: TRBJ1-1

cdr3_aa: CASTPSGNTIYF
cdr3_nt: TGTGCCAGCACTCCCTCTGGAAACACCATATATTTT
v_call: TRBV12-3/TRBV12-4
d_call: .
clone_size: few
j_call: TRBJ1-3

cdr3_aa: CASSLDGGRARSSYNEQFF
cdr3_nt: TGTGCCAGCAGCTTAGACGGCGGGAGGGCCCGAAGCTCCTACAATGAGCAGTTCTTC
v_call: TRBV7-6
d_call: TRBD2
clone_size: .
j_call: TRBJ2-1

cdr3_aa: CASSLGVGGYTDTQYF
cdr3_nt: TGCGCCAGCAGCCTGGGGGTCGGGGGGTACACAGATACGCAGTATTTT
v_call: TRBV4-1
d_call: TRBD2
clone_size: few
j_call: TRBJ2-3

cdr3_aa: CASSFHGEAGINEQFF
cdr3_nt: TGCGCCAGCAGCTTTCACGGGGAGGCTGGGATCAATGAGCAGTTCTTC
v_call: TRBV5-1
d_call: .
clone_size: .
j_call: TRBJ2-1

cdr3_aa: CASSLGLAGVGELFF
cdr3_nt: TGTGCCAGCAGCCTTGGACTAGCGGGAGTCGGGGAGCTGTTTTTT
v_call: TRBV7-2
d_call: TRBD2
clone_size: few
j_call: TRBJ2-2

cdr3_aa: CASRDVDQETQYF
cdr3_nt: TGTGCCAGCCGGGACGTCGACCAAGAGACCCAGTACTTC
v_call: TRBV25-1
d_call: .
clone_size: .
j_call: TRBJ2-5

cdr3_aa: CASSRPGVGYEQYF
cdr3_nt: TGTGCCAGCAGTCGTCCGGGAGTTGGTTACGAGCAGTACTTC
v_call: TRBV7-2
d_call: .
clone_size: many
j_call: TRBJ2-7

cdr3_aa: CASSIDPGTEAFF
cdr3_nt: TGCGCCAGCAGCATCGACCCGGGAACTGAAGCTTTCTTT
v_call: TRBV5-1
d_call: .
clone_size: .
j_call: TRBJ1-1

cdr3_aa: CASSGTGIRTDTQYF
cdr3_nt: TGTGCCAGCAGTGGGACAGGGATTCGCACAGATACGCAGTATTTT
v_call: TRBV7-2
d_call: TRBD1
clone_size: many
j_call: TRBJ2-3

cdr3_aa: CASRNRETYEQYF
cdr3_nt: TGTGCCAGCAGGAACAGGGAAACCTACGAGCAGTACTTC
v_call: TRBV7-8
d_call: .
clone_size: .
j_call: TRBJ2-7

cdr3_aa: CASSFLLSGSYTF
cdr3_nt: TGTGCCAGCAGCTTTCTCTTATCGGGTTCCTACACCTTC
v_call: TRBV7-6
d_call: .
clone_size: .
j_call: TRBJ1-2

cdr3_aa: CSASGQINEKLFF
cdr3_nt: TGCAGCGCCTCGGGACAGATTAATGAAAAACTGTTTTTT
v_call: TRBV29-1
d_call: TRBD1
clone_size: .
j_call: TRBJ1-4

cdr3_aa: CASSLSRPSTDTQYF
cdr3_nt: TGTGCCAGCAGCTTGTCTAGACCCAGCACAGATACGCAGTATTTT
v_call: TRBV7-2
d_call: .
clone_size: many
j_call: TRBJ2-3

cdr3_aa: CASSPSGGAFETQYF
cdr3_nt: TGTGCCAGCAGCCCTAGCGGGGGGGCCTTTGAGACCCAGTACTTC
v_call: TRBV7-9
d_call: TRBD2
clone_size: .
j_call: TRBJ2-5

cdr3_aa: CASSLRGDRGSETQYF
cdr3_nt: TGTGCCAGCAGTCTCCGAGGGGACAGGGGATCCGAGACCCAGTACTTC
v_call: TRBV6-6
d_call: TRBD1
clone_size: few
j_call: TRBJ2-5

cdr3_aa: CASSLPWDGSGNEQFF
cdr3_nt: TGTGCCAGCAGCTTACCCTGGGACGGGAGCGGCAATGAGCAGTTCTTC
v_call: TRBV7-2
d_call: .
clone_size: many
j_call: TRBJ2-1

cdr3_aa: CASSLGDRRNYGYTF
cdr3_nt: TGTGCCAGCAGCTTGGGGGACAGGAGAAACTATGGCTACACCTTC
v_call: TRBV7-2
d_call: TRBD1
clone_size: few
j_call: TRBJ1-2

cdr3_aa: CASSFIQVATQTQYF
cdr3_nt: TGTGCCAGCAGTTTCATCCAGGTGGCAACGCAGACCCAGTACTTC
v_call: TRBV12-3/TRBV12-4
d_call: .
clone_size: .
j_call: TRBJ2-5

cdr3_aa: CASSSSVGNPRQYF
cdr3_nt: TGTGCCAGCAGCTCAAGTGTCGGCAATCCTAGGCAGTACTTC
v_call: TRBV7-2
d_call: .
clone_size: many
j_call: TRBJ2-7

cdr3_aa: CASSWDRVMDTQYF
cdr3_nt: TGCGCCAGCAGCTGGGACAGGGTCATGGATACGCAGTATTTT
v_call: TRBV5-1
d_call: TRBD1
clone_size: many
j_call: TRBJ2-3

cdr3_aa: CSASGPSYNEQFF
cdr3_nt: TGCAGTGCTAGCGGCCCCTCCTACAATGAGCAGTTCTTC
v_call: TRBV20-1
d_call: .
clone_size: few
j_call: TRBJ2-1

cdr3_aa: CSVGRRLAGYSNEQFF
cdr3_nt: TGCAGCGTTGGTAGGCGGCTAGCGGGATATAGCAATGAGCAGTTCTTC
v_call: TRBV29-1
d_call: TRBD2
clone_size: few
j_call: TRBJ2-1

cdr3_aa: CASSAGLAFEQYF
cdr3_nt: TGTGCCAGCAGCGCGGGACTGGCTTTTGAGCAGTACTTC
v_call: TRBV7-3
d_call: .
clone_size: many
j_call: TRBJ2-7

cdr3_aa: CASSLLGGENTGELFF
cdr3_nt: TGTGCCAGCAGTTTACTGGGAGGGGAGAACACCGGGGAGCTGTTTTTT
v_call: TRBV28
d_call: TRBD2
clone_size: .
j_call: TRBJ2-2

cdr3_aa: CASRDRGYEQYF
cdr3_nt: TGTGCCAGCAGAGACAGGGGCTACGAGCAGTACTTC
v_call: TRBV2
d_call: TRBD1
clone_size: .
j_call: TRBJ2-7

cdr3_aa: CSARGLYNSPLHF
cdr3_nt: TGCAGTGCTAGAGGACTCTATAATTCACCCCTCCACTTT
v_call: TRBV20-1
d_call: .
clone_size: few
j_call: TRBJ1-6

cdr3_aa: CAISDTSGVKETQYF
cdr3_nt: TGTGCCATCAGTGACACTAGCGGAGTTAAAGAGACCCAGTACTTC
v_call: TRBV10-3
d_call: TRBD2
clone_size: many
j_call: TRBJ2-5

cdr3_aa: CASTPYTVNTEAFF
cdr3_nt: TGTGCCAGCACCCCCTACACCGTTAACACTGAAGCTTTCTTT
v_call: TRBV5-5
d_call: .
clone_size: .
j_call: TRBJ1-1

cdr3_aa: CASSTPKSGGAPMNTEAFF
cdr3_nt: TGTGCCAGCAGCACCCCAAAGTCGGGGGGAGCCCCTATGAACACTGAAGCTTTCTTT
v_call: TRBV7-9
d_call: .
clone_size: .
j_call: TRBJ1-1

cdr3_aa: CASSSQRDLNNEQFF
cdr3_nt: TGTGCCAGCAGCTCCCAGCGGGACCTAAACAATGAGCAGTTCTTC
v_call: TRBV7-2
d_call: TRBD2
clone_size: many
j_call: TRBJ2-1

cdr3_aa: CASSPHYTDTQYF
cdr3_nt: TGTGCCAGTAGCCCACACTACACAGATACGCAGTATTTT
v_call: TRBV19
d_call: .
clone_size: few
j_call: TRBJ2-3

cdr3_aa: CASNSVGNTEAFF
cdr3_nt: TGTGCCAGCAACTCAGTGGGGAATACTGAAGCTTTCTTT
v_call: TRBV7-2
d_call: .
clone_size: .
j_call: TRBJ1-1

cdr3_aa: CATDPTGEYGYTF
cdr3_nt: TGTGCCACCGACCCGACAGGGGAGTATGGCTACACCTTC
v_call: TRBV15
d_call: TRBD1
clone_size: .
j_call: TRBJ1-2

cdr3_aa: CASSLAGTHYGYTF
cdr3_nt: TGTGCCAGCAGCTTGGCCGGGACTCACTATGGCTACACCTTC
v_call: TRBV5-5
d_call: .
clone_size: .
j_call: TRBJ1-2

cdr3_aa: CASSPTSDIQYF
cdr3_nt: TGTGCCAGCAGTCCAACTTCGGACATTCAGTACTTC
v_call: TRBV6-2/TRBV6-3
d_call: .
clone_size: few
j_call: TRBJ2-4

cdr3_aa: CASSRPGHDGYTF
cdr3_nt: TGTGCCAGCAGCCGTCCGGGACACGATGGCTACACCTTC
v_call: TRBV7-8
d_call: .
clone_size: many
j_call: TRBJ1-2

cdr3_aa: CASSRTGILYEQYF
cdr3_nt: TGTGCCAGCAGTCGGACAGGGATCCTCTACGAGCAGTACTTC
v_call: TRBV28
d_call: TRBD1
clone_size: .
j_call: TRBJ2-7

cdr3_aa: CASSPPTSGQETQYF
cdr3_nt: TGTGCCAGCAGTCCACCGACTAGCGGCCAAGAGACCCAGTACTTC
v_call: TRBV7-2
d_call: TRBD2
clone_size: many
j_call: TRBJ2-5

cdr3_aa: CASSPGQAMGNEQFF
cdr3_nt: TGTGCCAGCAGTCCAGGACAGGCGATGGGCAATGAGCAGTTCTTC
v_call: TRBV27
d_call: TRBD1
clone_size: .
j_call: TRBJ2-1

cdr3_aa: CAISENRGGNEQFF
cdr3_nt: TGTGCCATCAGTGAAAACAGGGGTGGCAATGAGCAGTTCTTC
v_call: TRBV10-3
d_call: TRBD1
clone_size: .
j_call: TRBJ2-1

cdr3_aa: CASKSEGGGNTF
cdr3_nt: TGTGCCAGCAAATCCGAGGGAGGGGGGAACACCTTC
v_call: TRBV6-5
d_call: .
clone_size: few
j_call: TRBJ1-2

cdr3_aa: CARGGVKETQYF
cdr3_nt: TGTGCCAGAGGTGGGGTAAAGGAGACCCAGTACTTC
v_call: TRBV19
d_call: .
clone_size: few
j_call: TRBJ2-5

cdr3_aa: CASSENPLGYEQYF
cdr3_nt: TGTGCCAGCAGTGAAAACCCGTTGGGTTACGAGCAGTACTTC
v_call: TRBV25-1
d_call: .
clone_size: few
j_call: TRBJ2-7

cdr3_aa: CASSNGQENQETQYF
cdr3_nt: TGTGCCAGCAGTAATGGACAGGAAAACCAAGAGACCCAGTACTTC
v_call: TRBV5-4
d_call: TRBD1
clone_size: few
j_call: TRBJ2-5

cdr3_aa: CSAPSGGNTGELFF
cdr3_nt: TGCAGTGCTCCGAGCGGGGGGAACACCGGGGAGCTGTTTTTT
v_call: TRBV20-1
d_call: TRBD2
clone_size: .
j_call: TRBJ2-2

cdr3_aa: CASSAGQGLATDTQYF
cdr3_nt: TGTGCCAGCAGTGCAGGACAGGGACTGGCCACAGATACGCAGTATTTT
v_call: TRBV2
d_call: TRBD1
clone_size: few
j_call: TRBJ2-3

cdr3_aa: CASSLAGAAQETQYF
cdr3_nt: TGTGCCAGCAGCTTAGCGGGCGCAGCACAAGAGACCCAGTACTTC
v_call: TRBV7-6
d_call: .
clone_size: many
j_call: TRBJ2-5

cdr3_aa: CAIRGPDGPEQFF
cdr3_nt: TGTGCCATCAGGGGACCGGATGGCCCCGAGCAGTTCTTC
v_call: TRBV10-3
d_call: .
clone_size: .
j_call: TRBJ2-1

cdr3_aa: CASSIIGQGTSNEQFF
cdr3_nt: TGTGCCAGTAGTATCATCGGGCAGGGAACGTCCAATGAGCAGTTCTTC
v_call: TRBV19
d_call: .
clone_size: .
j_call: TRBJ2-1

cdr3_aa: CASSLPDRNNQPQHF
cdr3_nt: TGTGCCAGCAGCCTTCCCGACAGGAACAATCAGCCCCAGCATTTT
v_call: TRBV28
d_call: .
clone_size: few
j_call: TRBJ1-5

cdr3_aa: CASSLRGGGSYEQYF
cdr3_nt: TGTGCCAGCAGCTTAAGGGGCGGGGGGTCCTACGAGCAGTACTTC
v_call: TRBV7-2
d_call: TRBD2
clone_size: many
j_call: TRBJ2-7